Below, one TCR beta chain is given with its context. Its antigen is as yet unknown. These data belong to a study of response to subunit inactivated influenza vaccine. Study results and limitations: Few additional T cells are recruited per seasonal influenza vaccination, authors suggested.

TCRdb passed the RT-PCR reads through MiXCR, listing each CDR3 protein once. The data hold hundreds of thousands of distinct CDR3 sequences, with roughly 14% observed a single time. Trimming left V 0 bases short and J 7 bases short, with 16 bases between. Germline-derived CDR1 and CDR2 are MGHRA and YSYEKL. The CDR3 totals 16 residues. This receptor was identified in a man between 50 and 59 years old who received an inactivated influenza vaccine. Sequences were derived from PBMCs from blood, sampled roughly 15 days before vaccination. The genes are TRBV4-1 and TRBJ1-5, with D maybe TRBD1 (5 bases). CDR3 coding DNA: TGCGCCAGCAGCCAAGATCAAGCCAGGGAGAACCAGCCCCAGCATTTT. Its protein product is CASSQDQARENQPQHF.